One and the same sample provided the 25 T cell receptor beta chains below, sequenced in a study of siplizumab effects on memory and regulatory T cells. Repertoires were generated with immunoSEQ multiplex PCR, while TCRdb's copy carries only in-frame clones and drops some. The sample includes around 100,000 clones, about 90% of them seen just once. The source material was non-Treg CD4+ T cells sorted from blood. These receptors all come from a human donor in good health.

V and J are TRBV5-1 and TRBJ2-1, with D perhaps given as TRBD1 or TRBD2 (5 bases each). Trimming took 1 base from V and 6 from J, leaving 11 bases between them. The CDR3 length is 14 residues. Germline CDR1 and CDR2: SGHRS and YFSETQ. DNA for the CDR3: TGCGCCAGCAGCTTGAGGGCCGGGGCCAATGAGCAGTTCTTC. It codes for CASSLRAGANEQFF.

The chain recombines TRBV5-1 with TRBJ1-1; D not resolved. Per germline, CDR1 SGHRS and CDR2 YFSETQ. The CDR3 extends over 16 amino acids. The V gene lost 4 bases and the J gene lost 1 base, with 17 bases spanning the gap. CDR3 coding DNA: TGCGCCAGCAGCCCCGGAACCGTAACGGGGAACACTGAAGCTTTCTTT. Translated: CASSPGTVTGNTEAFF.

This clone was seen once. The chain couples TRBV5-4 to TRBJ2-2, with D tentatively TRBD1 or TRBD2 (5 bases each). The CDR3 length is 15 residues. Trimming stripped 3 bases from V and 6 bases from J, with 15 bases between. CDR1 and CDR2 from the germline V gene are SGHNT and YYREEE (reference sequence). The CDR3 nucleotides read TGTGCCAGCAGCTCCTCAGGGAGCCGATCCGGGGAGCTGTTTTTT. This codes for CASSSSGSRSGELFF. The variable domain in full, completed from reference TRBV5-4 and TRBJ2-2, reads ETGVTQSPTHLIKTRGQQVTLRCSSQSGHNTVSWYQQALGQGPQFIFQYYREEENGRGNFPPRFSGLQFPNYSSELNVNALELDDSALYLCASSSSGSRSGELFFGEGSRLTVL.

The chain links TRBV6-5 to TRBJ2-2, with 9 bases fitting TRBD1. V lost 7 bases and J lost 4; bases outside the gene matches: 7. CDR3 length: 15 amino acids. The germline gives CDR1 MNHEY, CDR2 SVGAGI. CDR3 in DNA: TGTGCCAGCACCCCGGGACAGGGAGTCACCGGGGAGCTGTTTTTT. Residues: CASTPGQGVTGELFF.

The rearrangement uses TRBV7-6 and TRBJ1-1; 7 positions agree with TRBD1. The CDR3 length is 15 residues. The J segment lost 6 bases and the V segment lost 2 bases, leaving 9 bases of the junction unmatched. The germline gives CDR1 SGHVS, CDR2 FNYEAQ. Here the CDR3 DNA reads TGTGCCAGCAGCTTATCGGGCAGGGGGTTGCCTGAAGCTTTCTTT. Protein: CASSLSGRGLPEAFF.

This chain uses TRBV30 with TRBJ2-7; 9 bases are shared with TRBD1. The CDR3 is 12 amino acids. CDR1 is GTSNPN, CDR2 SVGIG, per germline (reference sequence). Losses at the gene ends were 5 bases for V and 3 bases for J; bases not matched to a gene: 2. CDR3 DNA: TGTGCCTGGGGGACAGGGCTCTACGAGCAGTACTTC. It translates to CAWGTGLYEQYF.

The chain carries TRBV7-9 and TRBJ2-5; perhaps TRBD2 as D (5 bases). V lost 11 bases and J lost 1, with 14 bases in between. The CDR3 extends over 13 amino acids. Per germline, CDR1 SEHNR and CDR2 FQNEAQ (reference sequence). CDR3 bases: TGTGCCCTTGGGGAGCGTACCCAAGAGACCCAGTACTTC. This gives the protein CALGERTQETQYF. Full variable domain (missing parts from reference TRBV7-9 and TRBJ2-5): DTGVSQNPRHKITKRGQNVTFRCDPISEHNRLYWYRQTLGQGPEFLTYFQNEAQLEKSRLLSDRFSAERPKGSFSTLEIQRTEQGDSAMYLCALGERTQETQYFGPGTRLLVL.

The CDR3 reads CASSLLGQGIQYF. CDR3 bases: TGTGCCAGCAGCTTACTTGGGCAGGGCATTCAGTACTTC. The V call is TRBV7-3, the J call TRBJ2-4; a weak D match, TRBD1 (5 bases). Per germline, CDR1 SGHTA and CDR2 FQGTGA. The CDR3 consists of 13 residues. V lost 2 bases, J lost 9 bases, and 11 bases lay in between.

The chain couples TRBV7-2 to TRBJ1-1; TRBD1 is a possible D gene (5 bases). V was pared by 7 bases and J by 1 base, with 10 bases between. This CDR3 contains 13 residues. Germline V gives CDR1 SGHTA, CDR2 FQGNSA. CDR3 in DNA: TGTGCCAGCAACCGACAGACGAACACTGAAGCTTTCTTT. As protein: CASNRQTNTEAFF.

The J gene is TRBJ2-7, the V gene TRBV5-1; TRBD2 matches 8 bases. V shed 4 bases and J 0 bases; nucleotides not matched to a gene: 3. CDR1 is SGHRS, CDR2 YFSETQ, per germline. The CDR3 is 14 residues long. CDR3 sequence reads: CASSPGTSSYEQYF. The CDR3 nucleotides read TGCGCCAGCAGCCCCGGGACTAGCTCCTACGAGCAGTACTTC.

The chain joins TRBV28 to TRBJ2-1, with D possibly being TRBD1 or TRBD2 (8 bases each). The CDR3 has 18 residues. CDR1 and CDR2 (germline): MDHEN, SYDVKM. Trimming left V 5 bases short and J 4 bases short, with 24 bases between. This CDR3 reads CASSMRGVGQALYNEQFF. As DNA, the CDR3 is TGTGCCAGCAGTATGCGGGGGGTGGGACAGGCGCTGTACAATGAGCAGTTCTTC.

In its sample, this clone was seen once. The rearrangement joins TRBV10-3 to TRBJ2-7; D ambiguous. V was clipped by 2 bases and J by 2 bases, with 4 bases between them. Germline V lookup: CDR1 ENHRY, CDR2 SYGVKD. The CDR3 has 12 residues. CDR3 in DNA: TGTGCCATCAGTGAGCTTGCCTACGAGCAGTACTTC. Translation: CAISELAYEQYF.

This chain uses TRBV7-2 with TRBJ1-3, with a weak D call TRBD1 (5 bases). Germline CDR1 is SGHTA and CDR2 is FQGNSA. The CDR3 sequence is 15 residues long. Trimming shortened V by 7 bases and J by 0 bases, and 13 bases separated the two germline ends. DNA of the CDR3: TGTGCCAGCAACACCGCCGGGGGCTCTGGAAACACCATATATTTT. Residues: CASNTAGGSGNTIYF.

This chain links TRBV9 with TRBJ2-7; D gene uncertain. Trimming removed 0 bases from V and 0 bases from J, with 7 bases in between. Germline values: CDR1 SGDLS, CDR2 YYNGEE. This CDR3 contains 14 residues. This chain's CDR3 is CASSVDLGSYEQYF. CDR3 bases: TGTGCCAGCAGCGTAGATCTGGGCTCCTACGAGCAGTACTTC.

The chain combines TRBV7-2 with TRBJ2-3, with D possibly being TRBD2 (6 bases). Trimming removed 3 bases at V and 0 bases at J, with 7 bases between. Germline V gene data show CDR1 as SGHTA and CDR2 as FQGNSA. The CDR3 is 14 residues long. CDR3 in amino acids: CASSLRGSTDTQYF. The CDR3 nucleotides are TGTGCCAGCAGCTTGCGGGGTAGCACAGATACGCAGTATTTT.

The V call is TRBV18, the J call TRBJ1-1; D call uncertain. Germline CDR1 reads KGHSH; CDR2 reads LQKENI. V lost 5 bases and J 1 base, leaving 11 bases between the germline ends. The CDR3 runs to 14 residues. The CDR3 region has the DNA TGTGCCAGCTCAGAGATGGTGGCGAACACTGAAGCTTTCTTT. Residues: CASSEMVANTEAFF.

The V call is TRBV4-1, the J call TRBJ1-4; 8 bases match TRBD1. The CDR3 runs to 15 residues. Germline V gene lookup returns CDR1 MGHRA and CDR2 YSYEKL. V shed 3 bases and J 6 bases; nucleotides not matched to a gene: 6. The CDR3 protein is CASSQGQAGDEKLFF. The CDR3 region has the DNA TGCGCCAGCAGCCAGGGACAGGCGGGAGATGAAAAACTGTTTTTT.

This CDR3 reads CASSLNRNTEAFF. CDR3 sequence (DNA): TGTGCCAGCAGCTTAAACAGGAACACTGAAGCTTTCTTT. The chain links TRBV7-3 to TRBJ1-1; D unresolved. CDR3 size: 13 residues. V shed 1 base and J shed 1 base, with 4 bases lying between them. Germline assignment: CDR1 SGHTA and CDR2 FQGTGA.

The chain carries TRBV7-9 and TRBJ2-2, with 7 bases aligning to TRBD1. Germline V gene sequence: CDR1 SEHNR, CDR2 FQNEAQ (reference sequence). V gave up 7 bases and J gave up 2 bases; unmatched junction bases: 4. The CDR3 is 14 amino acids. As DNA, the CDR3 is TGTGCCAGCACCAGGGGGAGTAACACCGGGGAGCTGTTTTTT. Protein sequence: CASTRGSNTGELFF.

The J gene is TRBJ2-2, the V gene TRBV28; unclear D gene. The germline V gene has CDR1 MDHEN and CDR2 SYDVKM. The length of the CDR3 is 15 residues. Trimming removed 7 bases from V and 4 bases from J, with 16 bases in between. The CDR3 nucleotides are TGTGCCAGCATAAAGGACGGGCGTAGCACCGGGGAGCTGTTTTTT. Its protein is CASIKDGRSTGELFF.

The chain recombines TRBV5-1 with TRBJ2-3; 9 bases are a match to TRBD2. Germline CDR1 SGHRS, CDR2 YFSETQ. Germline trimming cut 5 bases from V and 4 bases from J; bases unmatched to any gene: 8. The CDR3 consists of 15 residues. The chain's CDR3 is CASRYDSGSADTQYF. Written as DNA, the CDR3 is TGCGCCAGCAGATATGATAGCGGGAGCGCAGATACGCAGTATTTT.

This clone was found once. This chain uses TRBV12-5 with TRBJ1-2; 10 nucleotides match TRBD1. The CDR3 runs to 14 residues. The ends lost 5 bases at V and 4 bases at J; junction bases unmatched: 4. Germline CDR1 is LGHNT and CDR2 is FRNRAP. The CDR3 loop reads CASGMTGGGYGYTF. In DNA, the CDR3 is TGTGCTAGTGGTATGACAGGGGGCGGCTATGGCTACACCTTC.

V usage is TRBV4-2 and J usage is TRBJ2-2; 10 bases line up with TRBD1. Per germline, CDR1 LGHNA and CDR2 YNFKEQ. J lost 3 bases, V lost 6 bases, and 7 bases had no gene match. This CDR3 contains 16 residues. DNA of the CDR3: TGTGCCAGCAGTCCCGGGACAGGGGTGGACACCGGGGAGCTGTTTTTT. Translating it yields CASSPGTGVDTGELFF.

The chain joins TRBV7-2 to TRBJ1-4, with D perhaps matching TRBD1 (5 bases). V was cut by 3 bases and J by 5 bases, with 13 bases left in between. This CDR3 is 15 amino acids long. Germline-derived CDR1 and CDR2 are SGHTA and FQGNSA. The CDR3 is CASSFGKGRNEKLFF. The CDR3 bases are TGTGCCAGCAGCTTTGGTAAGGGACGGAATGAAAAACTGTTTTTT.

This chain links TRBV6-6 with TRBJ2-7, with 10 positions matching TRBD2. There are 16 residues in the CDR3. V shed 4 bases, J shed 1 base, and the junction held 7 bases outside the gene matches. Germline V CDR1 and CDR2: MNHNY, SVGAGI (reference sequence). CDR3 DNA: TGTGCCAGCAGTTCCACCCGAGCGGGAGGGTCCTACGAGCAGTACTTC. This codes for CASSSTRAGGSYEQYF.